The clone carrying this T cell receptor beta chain occurred many times. Its antigen is not known. These data are taken from a study of early T cells in non-severe SARS-CoV-2 infection. For the study at large: With bulk RNA from unsorted whole blood as input, sequencing yielded unpaired chains. Study-wide results and limits: Lookups in VDJdb leaned toward anti-spike CD8 responses and missed private and CD4 specificities.

TCRdb processed the 5' RACE reads anew with MiXCR; each CDR3 protein has one entry. The top ten hold 4.5% to 5.5% of the sample, which has about 98,000 distinct CDR3 sequences, approximately 10% seen once. The CDR3 length is 15 residues. V shed 1 base and J 14 bases; nucleotides not matched to a gene: 10. Per germline, CDR1 MDHEN and CDR2 SYDVKM. The specimen sequenced was whole blood. This clonotype was sampled from an adult who was a healthcare worker with PCR-confirmed SARS-CoV-2 infection or an uninfected control (not recorded which). This chain links TRBV28 with TRBJ1-6, with 8 bases fitting TRBD1. As DNA, the CDR3 is TGTGCCAGCAGTTTATCCGGGACAGGCCTGTCGGCCCTCCACTTT. It translates to CASSLSGTGLSALHF.